What follows are 5 T cell receptor beta chains derived from one specimen sequenced in a study of control samples from healthy donors and cancer patients. The assay was immunoSEQ multiplex PCR, and TCRdb's table has in-frame clones only and misses some. The sample yields some 110,000 clones, over 90% seen once. The sample was blood. The receptors originated from a man younger than 45 in good health.

This clone was observed once. Here the CDR3 reads CASSIIPDNYGYTF. CDR3 DNA: TGTGCCAGTAGTATAATCCCGGACAACTATGGCTACACCTTC. The gene calls are TRBV19 and TRBJ1-2; D is unresolved. V was shortened by 2 bases and J by 2 bases, with 9 bases between the two germline ends. Germline V gene sequence: CDR1 LNHDA, CDR2 SQIVND (reference sequence). The CDR3 loop spans 14 amino acids.

J is TRBJ1-5 and V is TRBV28; no clear D gene. This CDR3 is built from 14 residues. Germline lookup yields CDR1 MDHEN and CDR2 SYDVKM. V was cut by 6 bases and J by 0 bases, with 9 bases left in between. The DNA for the CDR3 is TGTGCCAGCAGCGACATTTCTAGCAATCAGCCCCAGCATTTT. Translating it yields CASSDISSNQPQHF.

This clone was observed a single time. The V call is TRBV6-1, the J call TRBJ1-6; D ambiguous. This CDR3 comprises 16 residues. Trimming took 2 bases from V and 4 from J, leaving 12 bases between them. Germline CDR1 is MNHNS and CDR2 is SASEGT. The chain's CDR3 is CASSEYGRRYNSPLHF. As DNA, the CDR3 is TGTGCCAGCAGTGAATACGGTAGGCGGTATAATTCACCCCTCCACTTT.

V usage is TRBV3-1 (or the pseudogene TRBV3-2) and J usage is TRBJ2-3, with D possibly TRBD1 on 7 matching bases. The V gene lost 0 bases and the J gene lost 6 bases, with 16 bases spanning the gap. Germline assignment: CDR1 LGHDT and CDR2 YNNKEL (reference sequence). This CDR3 is 16 amino acids long. CDR3 region: CASSQDRRGPGDTQYF. The CDR3 DNA is TGTGCCAGCAGCCAAGATAGGAGGGGGCCTGGGGATACGCAGTATTTT.

Only a few counts were recorded for this clone. The gene calls are TRBV7-6 and TRBJ1-1; D unresolved. CDR1 is SGHVS, CDR2 FNYEAQ, per germline. The V and J ends lost 1 base and 5 bases respectively, with 11 bases between them. The CDR3 extends over 14 amino acids. CDR3 sequence (DNA): TGTGCCAGCAGCTTAGAAATACTCGGGACTGAAGCTTTCTTT. It yields the protein CASSLEILGTEAFF.